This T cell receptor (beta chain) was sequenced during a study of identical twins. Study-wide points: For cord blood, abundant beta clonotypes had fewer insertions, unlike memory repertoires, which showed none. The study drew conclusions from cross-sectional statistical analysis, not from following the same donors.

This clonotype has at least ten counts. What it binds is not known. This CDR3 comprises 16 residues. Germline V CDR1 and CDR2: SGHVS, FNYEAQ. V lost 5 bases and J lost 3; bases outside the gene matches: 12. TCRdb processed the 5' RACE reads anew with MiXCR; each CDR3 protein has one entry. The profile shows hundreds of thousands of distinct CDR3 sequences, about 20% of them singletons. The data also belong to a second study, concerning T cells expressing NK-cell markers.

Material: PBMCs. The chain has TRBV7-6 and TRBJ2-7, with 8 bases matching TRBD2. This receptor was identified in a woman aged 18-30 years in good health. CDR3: CASSLPRGGSGYEQYF. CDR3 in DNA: TGTGCCAGCAGCCTCCCCCGGGGGGGCAGCGGCTACGAGCAGTACTTC. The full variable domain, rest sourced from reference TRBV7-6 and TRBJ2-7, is GAGVSQSPRYKVTKRGQDVALRCDPISGHVSLYWYRQALGQGPEFLTYFNYEAQQDKSGLPNDRFSAERPEGSISTLTIQRTEQRDSAMYRCASSLPRGGSGYEQYFGPGTRLTVT.